This TCR beta chain comes out of a study of CD8 T cells in Susac syndrome. Trimming cost V 3 bases and J 3 bases, with 10 bases left between them. Looked up from germline, CDR1 is SQVTM and CDR2 is ANQGSEA. This CDR3 has 13 residues. In the case of this clonotype: Its antigen remains unidentified.

Findings of the study overall: As acknowledged by the study, its TCR sequencing and HLA analysis included a relatively small number of individuals.

RNA amounts of roughly 0.45 to 1 ug underwent reverse transcription with random hexamers. An immunoSEQ multiplex PCR amplified TCR beta CDR3 over 54 Vbeta and 13 Jbeta. MiXCR was run by TCRdb on the immunoSEQ multiplex PCR reads, yielding one entry per CDR3 protein. Among around 270,000 distinct CDR3 sequences listed, 75% to 90% were seen once. From blood CD8+ and CD4+ T cells, TCR beta sequences were generated. Negative magnetic isolation gave CD8+ and CD4+ cells; FACS enriched CD8+ TEMRA. This clonotype was sampled from a human donor with multiple sclerosis. Input material: CD8+ T cells from PBMCs. The chain links TRBV29-1 to TRBJ2-3, with D possibly being TRBD1 (6 bases). The chain's CDR3 is CSVEARGTDTQYF. DNA for the CDR3: TGCAGCGTTGAGGCCAGGGGTACAGATACGCAGTATTTT.